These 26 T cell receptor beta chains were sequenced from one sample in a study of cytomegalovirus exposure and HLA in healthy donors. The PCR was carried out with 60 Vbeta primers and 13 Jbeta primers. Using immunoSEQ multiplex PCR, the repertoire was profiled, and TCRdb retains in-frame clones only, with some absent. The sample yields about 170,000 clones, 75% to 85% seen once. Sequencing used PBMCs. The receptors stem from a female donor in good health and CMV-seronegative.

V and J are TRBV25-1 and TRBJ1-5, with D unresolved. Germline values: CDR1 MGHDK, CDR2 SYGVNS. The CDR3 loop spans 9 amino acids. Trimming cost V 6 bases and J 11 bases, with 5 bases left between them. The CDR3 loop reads CASRQSQHF. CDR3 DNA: TGTGCCAGCAGACAGTCCCAGCATTTT.

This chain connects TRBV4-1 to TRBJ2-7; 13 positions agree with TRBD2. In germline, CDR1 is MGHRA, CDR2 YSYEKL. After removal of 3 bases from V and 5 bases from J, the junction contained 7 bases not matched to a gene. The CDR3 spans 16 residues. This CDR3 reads CASSQPTSGRLNEQYF. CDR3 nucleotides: TGCGCCAGCAGCCAGCCGACTAGCGGGAGGCTGAACGAGCAGTACTTC.

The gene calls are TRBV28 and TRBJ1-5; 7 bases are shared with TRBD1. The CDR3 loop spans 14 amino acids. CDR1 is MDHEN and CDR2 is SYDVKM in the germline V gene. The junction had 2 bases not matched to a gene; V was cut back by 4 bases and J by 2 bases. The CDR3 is CASSSGTGNQPQHF. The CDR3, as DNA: TGTGCCAGCAGTTCCGGGACAGGCAATCAGCCCCAGCATTTT.

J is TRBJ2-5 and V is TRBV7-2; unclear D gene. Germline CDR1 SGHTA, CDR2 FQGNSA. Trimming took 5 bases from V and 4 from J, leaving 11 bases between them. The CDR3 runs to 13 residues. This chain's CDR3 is CASSPGLIETQYF. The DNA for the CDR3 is TGTGCCAGCAGCCCAGGTTTGATAGAGACCCAGTACTTC.

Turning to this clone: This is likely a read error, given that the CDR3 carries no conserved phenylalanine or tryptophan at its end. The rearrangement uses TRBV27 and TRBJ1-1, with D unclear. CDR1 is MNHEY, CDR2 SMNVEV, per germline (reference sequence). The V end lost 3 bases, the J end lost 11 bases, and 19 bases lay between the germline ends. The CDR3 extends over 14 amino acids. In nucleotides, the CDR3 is TGTGCCAGCAGTTTGAGAGCAGGAGGTTTGGAGGCTTTCCTT. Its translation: CASSLRAGGLEAFL.

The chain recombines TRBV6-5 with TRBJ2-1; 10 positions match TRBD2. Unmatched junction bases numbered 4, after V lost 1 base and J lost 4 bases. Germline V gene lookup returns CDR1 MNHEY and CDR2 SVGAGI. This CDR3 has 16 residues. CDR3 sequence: CASSYFRTSGYNEQFF. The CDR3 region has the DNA TGTGCCAGCAGTTACTTTCGGACTAGCGGATACAATGAGCAGTTCTTC.

The CDR3 protein is CASSRGLAGSTDTQYF. The CDR3 DNA follows: TGTGCCAGTAGTCGTGGACTAGCGGGGAGCACAGATACGCAGTATTTT. The rearrangement joins TRBV19 to TRBJ2-3; 12 positions match TRBD2. There are 16 residues in the CDR3. Trimming cost V 5 bases and J 0 bases; bases outside gene matches: 3. Germline values: CDR1 LNHDA, CDR2 SQIVND (reference sequence).

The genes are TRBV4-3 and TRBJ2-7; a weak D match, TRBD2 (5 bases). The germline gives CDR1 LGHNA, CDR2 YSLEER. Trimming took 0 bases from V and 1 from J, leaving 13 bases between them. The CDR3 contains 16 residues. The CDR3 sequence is CASSQDIGRTSYEQYF. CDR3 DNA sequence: TGCGCCAGCAGCCAAGATATCGGTCGGACTTCCTACGAGCAGTACTTC.

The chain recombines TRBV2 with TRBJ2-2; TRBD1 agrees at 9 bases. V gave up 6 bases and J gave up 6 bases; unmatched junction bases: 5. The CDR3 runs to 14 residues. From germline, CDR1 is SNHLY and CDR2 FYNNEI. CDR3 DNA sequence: TGTGCCAGCAGGATACAGGGGGCGCCCGGGGAGCTGTTTTTT. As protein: CASRIQGAPGELFF.

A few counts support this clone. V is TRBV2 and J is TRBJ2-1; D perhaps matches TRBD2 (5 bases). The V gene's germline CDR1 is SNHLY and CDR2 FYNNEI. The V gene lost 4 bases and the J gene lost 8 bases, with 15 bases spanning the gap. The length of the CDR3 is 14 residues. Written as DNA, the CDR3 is TGTGCCAGCAGTGGAGGGCTATCTACAGATGAGCAGTTCTTC. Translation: CASSGGLSTDEQFF.

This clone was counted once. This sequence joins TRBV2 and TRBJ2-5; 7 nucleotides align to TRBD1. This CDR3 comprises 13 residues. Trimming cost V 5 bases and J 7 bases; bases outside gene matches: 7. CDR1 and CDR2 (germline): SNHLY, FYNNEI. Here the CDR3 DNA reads TGTGCCAGCAGTAACAGGGGTTTTGCGACCCAGTACTTC. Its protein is CASSNRGFATQYF. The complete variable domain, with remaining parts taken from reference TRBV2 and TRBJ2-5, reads EPEVTQTPSHQVTQMGQEVILRCVPISNHLYFYWYRQILGQKVEFLVSFYNNEISEKSEIFDDQFSVERPDGSNFTLKIRSTKLEDSAMYFCASSNRGFATQYFGPGTRLLVL.

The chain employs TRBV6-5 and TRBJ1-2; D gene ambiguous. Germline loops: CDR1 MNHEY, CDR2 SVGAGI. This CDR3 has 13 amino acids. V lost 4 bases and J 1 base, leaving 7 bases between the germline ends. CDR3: CASSSGFNYGYTF. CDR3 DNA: TGTGCCAGCAGTTCGGGGTTTAACTATGGCTACACCTTC.

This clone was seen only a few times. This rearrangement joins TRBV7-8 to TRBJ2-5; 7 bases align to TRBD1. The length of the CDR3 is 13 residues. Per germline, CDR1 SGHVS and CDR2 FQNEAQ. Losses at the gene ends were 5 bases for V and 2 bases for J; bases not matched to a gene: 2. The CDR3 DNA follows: TGTGCCAGCAGCGGGACAGCTCAAGAGACCCAGTACTTC. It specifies CASSGTAQETQYF.

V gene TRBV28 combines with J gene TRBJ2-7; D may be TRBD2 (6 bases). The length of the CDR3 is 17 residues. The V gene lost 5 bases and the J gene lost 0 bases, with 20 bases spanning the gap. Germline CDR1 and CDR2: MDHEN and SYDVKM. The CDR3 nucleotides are TGTGCCAGCAGTATTCAAAGAATGGGCGGGACCTCCTACGAGCAGTACTTC. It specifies CASSIQRMGGTSYEQYF.

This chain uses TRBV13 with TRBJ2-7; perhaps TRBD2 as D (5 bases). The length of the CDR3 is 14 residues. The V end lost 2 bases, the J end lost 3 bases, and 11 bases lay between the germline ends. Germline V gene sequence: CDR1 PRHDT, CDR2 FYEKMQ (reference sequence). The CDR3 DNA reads TGTGCCAGCAGCTTACGGTTCCGGGGCTACGAGCAGTACTTC. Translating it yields CASSLRFRGYEQYF. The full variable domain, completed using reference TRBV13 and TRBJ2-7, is AAGVIQSPRHLIKEKRETATLKCYPIPRHDTVYWYQQGPGQDPQFLISFYEKMQSDKGSIPDRFSAQQFSDYHSELNMSSLELGDSALYFCASSLRFRGYEQYFGPGTRLTVT.

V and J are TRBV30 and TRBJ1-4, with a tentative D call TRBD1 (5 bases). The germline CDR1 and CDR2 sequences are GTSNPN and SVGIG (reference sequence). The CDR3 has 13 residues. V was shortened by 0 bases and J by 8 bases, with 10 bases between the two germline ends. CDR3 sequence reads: CAWSVLGREKLFF. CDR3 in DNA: TGTGCCTGGAGTGTACTGGGGCGGGAAAAACTGTTTTTT.

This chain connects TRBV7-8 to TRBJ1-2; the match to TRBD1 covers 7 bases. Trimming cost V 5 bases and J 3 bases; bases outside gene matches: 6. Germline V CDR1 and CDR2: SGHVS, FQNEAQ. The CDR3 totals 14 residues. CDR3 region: CASSPDRDDYGYTF. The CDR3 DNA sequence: TGTGCCAGCAGCCCCGACAGGGATGACTATGGCTACACCTTC.

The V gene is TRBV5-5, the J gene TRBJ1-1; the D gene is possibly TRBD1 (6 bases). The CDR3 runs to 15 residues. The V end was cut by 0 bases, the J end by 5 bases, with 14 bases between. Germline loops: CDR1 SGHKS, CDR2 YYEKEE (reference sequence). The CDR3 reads CASSLVPGEQTEAFF. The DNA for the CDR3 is TGTGCCAGCAGCTTGGTTCCAGGGGAGCAGACTGAAGCTTTCTTT.

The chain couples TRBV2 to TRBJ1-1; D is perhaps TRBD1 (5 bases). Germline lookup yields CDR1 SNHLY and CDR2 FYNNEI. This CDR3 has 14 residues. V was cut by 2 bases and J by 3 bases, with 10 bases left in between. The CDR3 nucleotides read TGTGCCAGCAGTGAACGGGCAGGGTACACTGAAGCTTTCTTT. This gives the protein CASSERAGYTEAFF. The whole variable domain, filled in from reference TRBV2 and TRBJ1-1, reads EPEVTQTPSHQVTQMGQEVILRCVPISNHLYFYWYRQILGQKVEFLVSFYNNEISEKSEIFDDQFSVERPDGSNFTLKIRSTKLEDSAMYFCASSERAGYTEAFFGQGTRLTVV.

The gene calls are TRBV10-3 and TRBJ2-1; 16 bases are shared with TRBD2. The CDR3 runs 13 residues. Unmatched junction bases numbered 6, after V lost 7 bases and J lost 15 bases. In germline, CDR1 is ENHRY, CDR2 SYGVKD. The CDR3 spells CAITGTSGGARFF. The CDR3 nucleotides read TGTGCCATCACCGGGACTAGCGGGGGGGCACGGTTCTTC.

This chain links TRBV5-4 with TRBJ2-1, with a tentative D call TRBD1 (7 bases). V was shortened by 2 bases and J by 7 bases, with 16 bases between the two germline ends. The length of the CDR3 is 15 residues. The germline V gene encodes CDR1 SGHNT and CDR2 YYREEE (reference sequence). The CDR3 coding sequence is TGTGCCAGCAGCTTTCAGGAGGGGGCGGTTAATGAGCAGTTCTTC. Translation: CASSFQEGAVNEQFF.

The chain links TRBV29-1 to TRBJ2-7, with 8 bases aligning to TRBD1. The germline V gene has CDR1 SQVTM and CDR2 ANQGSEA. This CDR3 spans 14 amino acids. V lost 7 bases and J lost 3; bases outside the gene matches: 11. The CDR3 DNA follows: TGCAGCGCTGACACTGGACAGGGCTACTACGAGCAGTACTTC. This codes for CSADTGQGYYEQYF.

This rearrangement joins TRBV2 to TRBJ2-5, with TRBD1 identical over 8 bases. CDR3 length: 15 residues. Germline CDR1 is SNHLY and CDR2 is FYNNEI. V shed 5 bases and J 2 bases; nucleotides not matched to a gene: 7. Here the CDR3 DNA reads TGTGCCAGCAGTCTAGGGACAGGAAGACAAGAGACCCAGTACTTC. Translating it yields CASSLGTGRQETQYF.

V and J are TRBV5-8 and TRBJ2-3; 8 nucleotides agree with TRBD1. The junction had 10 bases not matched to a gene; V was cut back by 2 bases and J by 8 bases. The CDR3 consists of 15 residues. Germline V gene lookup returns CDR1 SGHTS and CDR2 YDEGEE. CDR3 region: CASSFWTGQVPTQYF. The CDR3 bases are TGTGCCAGCAGCTTCTGGACAGGGCAAGTCCCTACGCAGTATTTT.

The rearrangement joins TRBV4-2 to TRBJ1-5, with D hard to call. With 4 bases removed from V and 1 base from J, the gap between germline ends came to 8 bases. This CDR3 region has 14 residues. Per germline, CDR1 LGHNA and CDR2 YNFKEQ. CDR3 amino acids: CASSLSGSNQPQHF. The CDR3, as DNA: TGTGCCAGCAGCCTCAGCGGGAGCAATCAGCCCCAGCATTTT.

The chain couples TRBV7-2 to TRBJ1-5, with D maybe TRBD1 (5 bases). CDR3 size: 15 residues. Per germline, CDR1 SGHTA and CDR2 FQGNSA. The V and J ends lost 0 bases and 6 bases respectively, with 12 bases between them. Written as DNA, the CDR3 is TGTGCCAGCAGCTTAGCGGGGGGACTGGGTCAGCCCCAGCATTTT. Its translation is CASSLAGGLGQPQHF.